This TCR beta chain was documented in a study of human T cells and chemical hapten exposure. At the level of the study: Patients received weekly diphenylcyclopropenone doses to the scalp throughout the roughly 24-week study. Regarding the study as a whole: Against controls, expanded TCRs gave rise to significantly more large CDR3 similarity clusters. The count of PT1 expanded TCRs correlated positively with patch test score. DPC sensitization produced no change in TCRs with frequency above 1 in 1000.

In this sample, this clonotype turned up a few times. Its cognate antigen is unknown. As for time point: patch test 2, 6 weeks after DPC sensitization. The treatment denotes: therapeutic diphenylcyclopropenone sensitization with weekly scalp DPC. MiXCR was run by TCRdb on the RACE reads, yielding one entry per CDR3 protein. The data hold about 84,000 distinct CDR3 sequences, with 8% to 13% observed a single time. Germline V gene lookup returns CDR1 MDHEN and CDR2 SYDVKM. After removal of 8 bases from V and 3 bases from J, the junction contained 2 bases not matched to a gene. The CDR3 is 13 amino acids.

The sequence was collected from a woman between 45 and 65 years old with alopecia areata. Some clones in this sample may be carry-over from other donors' samples. The chain joins TRBV28 to TRBJ2-7, with 12 positions matching TRBD2. The sequenced sample was whole blood, obtained in connection with sensitization to the hapten diphenylcyclopropenone (DPC). The CDR3 DNA follows: TGTGCCAGCCGACTAGCGGGGGTCTACGAGCAGTACTTC. Encoded protein: CASRLAGVYEQYF.